The 27 T cell receptor beta chains given below trace back to one sample, sequenced in a study of cytomegalovirus exposure and HLA in healthy donors. The primer mix had 60 Vbeta and 13 Jbeta primers. Sequencing used immunoSEQ multiplex PCR; TCRdb keeps in-frame clones, though not all of them. The top ten hold around 4.2% of the sample, which has around 140,000 clones, 55% to 75% seen once. Material for sequencing was PBMCs. These receptors were collected from a man between 50 and 59 years old in good health and CMV-seropositive.

The chain employs TRBV29-1 and TRBJ1-2, with 7 bases aligning to TRBD1. The CDR3 is 14 amino acids. Germline values: CDR1 SQVTM, CDR2 ANQGSEA. V lost 7 bases, J lost 4 bases, and 12 bases stayed unmatched. The CDR3 nucleotides read TGCAGCGCAGGATGGGACAGTAACTTCTATGGCTACACCTTC. It codes for CSAGWDSNFYGYTF.

This clone came up once. The chain has TRBV7-2 and TRBJ1-6; 7 nucleotides match TRBD1. The CDR3 runs to 15 residues. Germline CDR1 reads SGHTA; CDR2 reads FQGNSA. V lost 4 bases to trimming and J lost 6 bases; unmatched junction nucleotides: 6. CDR3 sequence (DNA): TGTGCCAGCAGCTCGGGACAGTTCCGTAATTCACCCCTCCACTTT. It codes for CASSSGQFRNSPLHF.

The chain couples TRBV7-2 to TRBJ1-5; 9 bases agree with TRBD1. This CDR3 contains 16 residues. Per germline, CDR1 SGHTA and CDR2 FQGNSA. V gave up 1 base and J gave up 4 bases; unmatched junction bases: 5. CDR3 in amino acids: CASSLGRDRANQPQHF. The DNA for the CDR3 is TGTGCCAGCAGCTTAGGGAGGGACAGGGCTAATCAGCCCCAGCATTTT. The whole variable domain, filled in from reference TRBV7-2 and TRBJ1-5, reads GAGVSQSPSNKVTEKGKDVELRCDPISGHTALYWYRQSLGQGLEFLIYFQGNSAPDKSGLPSDRFSAERTGGSVSTLTIQRTQQEDSAVYLCASSLGRDRANQPQHFGDGTRLSIL.

The V call is TRBV6-1, the J call TRBJ1-1; 7 bases map to TRBD1. The length of the CDR3 is 16 residues. Trimming cost V 2 bases and J 1 base; bases outside gene matches: 7. Germline V gene lookup returns CDR1 MNHNS and CDR2 SASEGT. The CDR3 DNA reads TGTGCCAGCAGTGAACCCCGGACAGGCAGGAACACTGAAGCTTTCTTT. As protein: CASSEPRTGRNTEAFF.

V and J are TRBV6-5 and TRBJ2-7; D is undetermined. V gave up 3 bases and J gave up 2 bases, with 14 bases separating them. The CDR3 is made up of 15 amino acids. Germline V gene data show CDR1 as MNHEY and CDR2 as SVGAGI. CDR3 in DNA: TGTGCCAGCAGTTATAATCCGGAACAGACCTACGAGCAGTACTTC. Protein sequence: CASSYNPEQTYEQYF.

The V gene is TRBV7-9, the J gene TRBJ1-1; 7 bases map to TRBD1. The V gene's germline CDR1 is SEHNR and CDR2 FQNEAQ (reference sequence). V shed 2 bases and J 3 bases; nucleotides not matched to a gene: 6. The CDR3 covers 15 residues. The CDR3 DNA sequence: TGTGCCAGCAGCTTATCGGCAGGGGGAGACACTGAAGCTTTCTTT. Encoded protein: CASSLSAGGDTEAFF. Supplemented by reference TRBV7-9 and TRBJ1-1, the full variable domain reads DTGVSQNPRHKITKRGQNVTFRCDPISEHNRLYWYRQTLGQGPEFLTYFQNEAQLEKSRLLSDRFSAERPKGSFSTLEIQRTEQGDSAMYLCASSLSAGGDTEAFFGQGTRLTVV.

V and J are TRBV6-6 and TRBJ1-2; TRBD1 matches at 7 bases. The germline V gene has CDR1 MNHNY and CDR2 SVGAGI (reference sequence). This CDR3 has 13 residues. Trimming took 5 bases from V and 4 from J; bases not matched to a gene: 4. The CDR3 coding sequence is TGTGCCAGCAGTGCTACAGGGGTCTATGGCTACACCTTC. It specifies CASSATGVYGYTF.

This clone was counted a few times. The gene calls are TRBV2 and TRBJ1-1; D is perhaps TRBD1 (5 bases). CDR1 and CDR2 (germline): SNHLY, FYNNEI. The ends were cut back, 5 bases at V and 5 bases at J, with 15 bases in the middle. The CDR3 totals 14 residues. CDR3 protein: CASSPRREGTEAFF. In DNA form, the CDR3 reads TGTGCCAGCAGTCCCCGCAGGGAGGGTACTGAAGCTTTCTTT.

The gene calls are TRBV5-1 and TRBJ1-1; D gene uncertain. Germline V lookup: CDR1 SGHRS, CDR2 YFSETQ. V lost 3 bases, J lost 6 bases, and 9 bases lay in between. This CDR3 is built from 12 residues. This CDR3 is CASSWTGAEAFF. The CDR3 region has the DNA TGCGCCAGCAGCTGGACTGGGGCTGAAGCTTTCTTT.

The chain is built from TRBV2 and TRBJ1-3; no clear D gene. V was clipped by 6 bases and J by 5 bases, with 11 bases between them. The germline gives CDR1 SNHLY, CDR2 FYNNEI. CDR3 length: 13 amino acids. CDR3 loop: CASSYSTRNTIYF. CDR3 nucleotide sequence: TGTGCCAGCAGCTACAGTACCCGAAACACCATATATTTT. The variable domain in full, completed from reference TRBV2 and TRBJ1-3, reads EPEVTQTPSHQVTQMGQEVILRCVPISNHLYFYWYRQILGQKVEFLVSFYNNEISEKSEIFDDQFSVERPDGSNFTLKIRSTKLEDSAMYFCASSYSTRNTIYFGEGSWLTVV.

This clone was found a few times. Compared with germline, one end of the junction differs, possibly owing to a read error. The rearrangement uses TRBV7-8 and TRBJ1-4, with a weak D call TRBD1 (5 bases). CDR1 is SGHVS and CDR2 is FQNEAQ in the germline V gene. The CDR3 is 16 amino acids. As DNA, the CDR3 is TGTGCCAGCAGCTTAGCGGGGGGGGGTGGTTATGAGAAACTGTTTTTT. Translating gives CASSLAGGGGYEKLFF.

This chain uses TRBV5-1 with TRBJ1-5, with D unclear. The CDR3 has 15 residues. The V end was cut by 4 bases, the J end by 0 bases, with 11 bases between. CDR1 SGHRS and CDR2 YFSETQ come from the germline V gene. The CDR3 here is CASSPGFDSNQPQHF. The DNA of the CDR3 is TGCGCCAGCAGCCCCGGGTTTGATAGCAATCAGCCCCAGCATTTT.

V gene TRBV7-2 combines with J gene TRBJ2-5, with 7 positions matching TRBD1. V was clipped by 3 bases and J by 5 bases; unmatched bases: 9. The length of the CDR3 is 15 residues. The germline V gene has CDR1 SGHTA and CDR2 FQGNSA. The CDR3 nucleotides are TGTGCCAGCAGCTTGTACGACAGGGCCGGGGAGACCCAGTACTTC. Amino acid sequence: CASSLYDRAGETQYF.

CDR3: CAVSFGVSYEQYF. For the CDR3, the DNA is TGTGCCGTCAGTTTCGGGGTTTCCTACGAGCAGTACTTC. The chain recombines TRBV19 with TRBJ2-7; D might be TRBD2 (5 bases). CDR1 is LNHDA, CDR2 SQIVND, per germline (reference sequence). The CDR3 has 13 amino acids. V was shortened by 11 bases and J by 1 base, with 15 bases between the two germline ends. Drawing the rest from reference TRBV19 and TRBJ2-7, the complete variable domain is DGGITQSPKYLFRKEGQNVTLSCEQNLNHDAMYWYRQDPGQGLRLIYYSQIVNDFQKGDIAEGYSVSREKKESFPLTVTSAQKNPTAFYLCAVSFGVSYEQYFGPGTRLTVT.

V usage is TRBV14 and J usage is TRBJ1-2; D possibly corresponds to TRBD1 (5 bases). Between the trimmed V and J ends, which lost 3 bases and 2 bases, there was a span of 7 bases. The CDR3 is 13 amino acids. The V gene's germline CDR1 is SGHDN and CDR2 FVKESK. The CDR3 DNA follows: TGTGCCAGCAGCCAGTGGACAAACTATGGCTACACCTTC. Translated, it gives CASSQWTNYGYTF.

In DNA, the CDR3 is TGTGCCACCAGGCTCCAAGGACAATTCGGAGAGACCCAGTACTTC. Translating gives CATRLQGQFGETQYF. The chain joins TRBV15 to TRBJ2-5, with a weak D call TRBD1 (5 bases). The CDR3 runs 15 residues. Trimming removed 6 bases at V and 4 bases at J, with 18 bases between. The V gene's germline CDR1 is LNHNV and CDR2 YYDKDF (reference sequence).

This clone was counted a few times. The chain carries TRBV4-1 and TRBJ1-5, with D possibly being TRBD1 (5 bases). Per germline, CDR1 MGHRA and CDR2 YSYEKL. The CDR3 totals 14 residues. Trimming stripped 1 base from V and 5 bases from J, with 9 bases between. This chain's CDR3 is CASSQGGRDQPQHF. DNA for the CDR3: TGCGCCAGCAGCCAAGGGGGCAGAGATCAGCCCCAGCATTTT.

The rearrangement uses TRBV11-1 and TRBJ1-1; a weak D match, TRBD1 (5 bases). Germline V gives CDR1 SGHAT, CDR2 FQDESV (reference sequence). With 4 bases removed from V and 2 bases from J, the gap between germline ends came to 8 bases. CDR3 length: 13 residues. The CDR3 region has the DNA TGTGCCAGCAGCTCCAGGGTTAACACTGAAGCTTTCTTT. It specifies CASSSRVNTEAFF.

The CDR3 region has the DNA TGCGCCAGCAGCTTGGCTGGCGGGAGGGCCCGCAGCTCCTACAATGAGCAGTTCTTC. Its translation: CASSLAGGRARSSYNEQFF. The chain combines TRBV5-1 with TRBJ2-1; 9 nucleotides match TRBD2. J lost 0 bases, V lost 0 bases, and 10 bases had no gene match. Germline V CDR1 and CDR2: SGHRS, YFSETQ. This CDR3 spans 19 amino acids.

A word on this clone: The identical CDR3 is also encoded by other nucleotide sequences in the sample. The V gene is TRBV18, the J gene TRBJ1-1; D is unclear. Germline V gene lookup returns CDR1 KGHSH and CDR2 LQKENI. Trimming stripped 1 base from V and 5 bases from J, with 8 bases between. The CDR3 consists of 13 residues. The DNA of the CDR3 is TGTGCCAGCTCACCACTTTCGGGTACTGAAGCTTTCTTT. It is translated as CASSPLSGTEAFF. The variable domain in full, completed from reference TRBV18 and TRBJ1-1, reads NAGVMQNPRHLVRRRGQEARLRCSPMKGHSHVYWYRQLPEEGLKFMVYLQKENIIDESGMPKERFSAEFPKEGPSILRIQQVVRGDSAAYFCASSPLSGTEAFFGQGTRLTVV.

The chain links TRBV7-2 to TRBJ1-5, with 7 bases lining up with TRBD1. The CDR3 runs 14 residues. With V trimmed by 3 bases and J by 7 bases, 6 bases remained unmatched. In germline, CDR1 is SGHTA, CDR2 FQGNSA. The CDR3 loop is CASSFTGDGQPQHF. DNA for the CDR3: TGTGCCAGCAGCTTCACAGGGGATGGCCAGCCCCAGCATTTT.

A remark on this clone: A read error may produce the germline difference seen at one junction end. This chain connects TRBV18 to TRBJ2-7, with TRBD2 matching 10 bases. Per the germline V gene, CDR1 is KGHSH and CDR2 is LQKENI. The CDR3 runs 15 residues. This CDR3 reads CASSLASGSVGEQCF. CDR3 DNA: TGTGCCAGCTCACTCGCTAGCGGGAGCGTAGGAGAGCAGTGCTTC.

With respect to this clone: Other nucleotide sequences in the sample specify the same CDR3. V is TRBV6-1 and J is TRBJ1-2; TRBD1 aligns across 9 bases. In germline, CDR1 is MNHNS, CDR2 SASEGT. V dropped 6 bases and J dropped 5; count of bases not matched to a gene: 10. The length of the CDR3 is 15 residues. The CDR3 reads CASSAPGQGHYGYTF. The CDR3 coding sequence is TGTGCCAGCAGCGCCCCGGGACAGGGACATTATGGCTACACCTTC.

The count of this clone is one. The chain joins TRBV7-9 to TRBJ2-5; 8 positions agree with TRBD1. The V and J ends lost 1 base and 12 bases, in that order; junction bases with no gene match: 4. The germline V gene has CDR1 SEHNR and CDR2 FQNEAQ (reference sequence). The CDR3 is made up of 12 amino acids. DNA for the CDR3: TGTGCCAGCAGCTTAGTATCGGGACAGGAGTACTTC. This translates into CASSLVSGQEYF.

This CDR3 is CASSIRQVARDSPLHF. The DNA of the CDR3 is TGTGCCAGCAGCATCCGACAGGTGGCTAGAGATTCACCCCTCCACTTT. The gene calls are TRBV5-6 and TRBJ1-6, with TRBD1 as a possible D gene (6 bases). The V and J ends lost 4 bases and 8 bases respectively, with 19 bases between them. The CDR3 is 16 amino acids. CDR1 is SGHDT, CDR2 YYEEEE, per germline.

This clone was seen only a few times. The J gene is TRBJ1-6, the V gene TRBV11-3, with 7 bases aligning to TRBD1. Trimming removed 2 bases from V and 5 bases from J; junction bases left unmatched: 3. This CDR3 contains 15 residues. Germline V gene sequence: CDR1 SGHNT, CDR2 YENEEA. CDR3 region: CASSLRDRDNSPLHF. The CDR3 DNA reads TGTGCCAGCAGCTTAAGGGACAGAGATAATTCACCCCTCCACTTT.

The gene calls are TRBV7-2 and TRBJ1-2, with D perhaps TRBD1 (6 bases). The V gene lost 4 bases and the J gene lost 8 bases, with 23 bases spanning the gap. The CDR3 contains 16 residues. Germline V gene sequence: CDR1 SGHTA, CDR2 FQGNSA. This chain's CDR3 is CASSSRGGAATWGYTF. As DNA, the CDR3 is TGTGCCAGCAGCTCGCGGGGGGGGGCAGCGACGTGGGGCTACACCTTC.